One and the same sample provided the 10 T cell receptor beta chains below, sequenced in a study of early T cells in non-severe SARS-CoV-2 infection. TCRdb reanalysed the 5' RACE reads using MiXCR and keeps one entry per CDR3 protein. This sample has 68,000 or so distinct CDR3 sequences, with about a tenth found just once. Sequencing was performed on whole blood. Receptors originate from an adult who was a healthcare worker with PCR-confirmed SARS-CoV-2 infection or an uninfected control (not recorded which).

This clonotype occurred a few times. V and J are TRBV7-6 and TRBJ2-5; 10 bases agree with TRBD2. Trimming cost V 5 bases and J 1 base; bases outside gene matches: 7. The CDR3 has 16 amino acids. Germline-derived CDR1 and CDR2 are SGHVS and FNYEAQ. CDR3 amino acids: CASSTTSGNFQETQYF. CDR3 coding DNA: TGTGCCAGCAGCACTACTAGCGGGAACTTCCAAGAGACCCAGTACTTC.

This clonotype was recorded a few times. The rearrangement links TRBV6-2 or TRBV6-3 to TRBJ2-1; 8 bases fit TRBD2. From germline, CDR1 is MNHEY and CDR2 SVGEGT. V shed 0 bases, J shed 4 bases, and the junction held 8 bases outside the gene matches. The CDR3 sequence is 17 residues long. CDR3 in DNA: TGTGCCAGCAGTTACTCGTCTCTCAGCGGGAGATACAATGAGCAGTTCTTC. Translated, it gives CASSYSSLSGRYNEQFF.

A few counts support this clonotype. The chain couples TRBV20-1 to TRBJ2-4; D is perhaps TRBD2 (5 bases). Germline V CDR1 and CDR2: DFQATT, SNEGSKA (reference sequence). Trimming shortened V by 0 bases and J by 1 base, and 10 bases separated the two germline ends. This CDR3 spans 15 amino acids. CDR3 DNA sequence: TGCAGTGCTAGAGATCTAGAGGGCGCCAAAAACATTCAGTACTTC. Amino acids: CSARDLEGAKNIQYF.

This clonotype was counted a single time. DNA for the CDR3: TGTGCCAGCAGTTACGTCGCGGGTCCCGCGGGGAATGAGCAGTTCTTC. Protein sequence: CASSYVAGPAGNEQFF. The chain recombines TRBV6-5 with TRBJ2-1; TRBD2 is a possible D gene (6 bases). The V end was cut by 2 bases, the J end by 7 bases, with 18 bases between. Looked up from germline, CDR1 is MNHEY and CDR2 is SVGAGI. This CDR3 contains 16 residues.

J is TRBJ1-1 and V is TRBV10-1; D not resolved. Trimming stripped 5 bases from V and 3 bases from J, with 10 bases between. CDR1 and CDR2 from the germline V gene are WNHNN and SYGVQD (reference sequence). This CDR3 has 13 amino acids. The CDR3 spells CASSRRRDTEAFF. As DNA, the CDR3 is TGCGCCAGCAGTAGGAGACGGGACACTGAAGCTTTCTTT.

Concerning this clonotype: One end of the junction is discordant with germline, which a read error may explain. V usage is TRBV18 and J usage is TRBJ2-1, with D possibly TRBD2 on 6 matching bases. Looked up from germline, CDR1 is KGHSH and CDR2 is LQKENI. The CDR3 length is 16 residues. The chain's CDR3 is CASSPLGLGSFNEQFF. CDR3 sequence (DNA): TGTGCCAGCTCACCTTTGGGACTTGGATCCTTCAATGAGCAGTTCTTC.

This clonotype was counted at least ten times. This chain uses TRBV29-1 with TRBJ2-5; D could derive from TRBD1 or TRBD2 (5 bases each). The V and J ends lost 2 bases and 5 bases respectively, with 12 bases between them. From germline, CDR1 is SQVTM and CDR2 ANQGSEA. This CDR3 contains 13 residues. CDR3 DNA: TGCAGCGTTGAAATGGGACGCCGGGAGACCCAGTACTTC. This encodes CSVEMGRRETQYF.

This clonotype has more than one count but fewer than ten. For the CDR3, the DNA is TGTGCCAGCAGTCAAGGGGGGAGCGGTACAACAGATACGCAGTATTTT. It encodes CASSQGGSGTTDTQYF. V is TRBV5-5 and J is TRBJ2-3; D may correspond to TRBD1 or TRBD2 (6 bases each). CDR1 is SGHKS, CDR2 YYEKEE, per germline (reference sequence). This CDR3 comprises 16 residues. V shed 5 bases and J shed 3 bases, with 19 bases lying between them. Together with reference TRBV5-5 and TRBJ2-3, the CDR3 gives the full variable domain: DAGVTQSPTHLIKTRGQQVTLRCSPISGHKSVSWYQQVLGQGPQFIFQYYEKEERGRGNFPDRFSARQFPNYSSELNVNALLLGDSALYLCASSQGGSGTTDTQYFGPGTRLTVL.

This clonotype appeared many times. In DNA, the CDR3 is TGTGCCAGCAGCTTCGACAGAGGACTCCAAGAGACCCAGTACTTC. It codes for CASSFDRGLQETQYF. The chain recombines TRBV5-6 with TRBJ2-5, with D perhaps given as TRBD1 or TRBD2 (5 bases each). Germline lookup yields CDR1 SGHDT and CDR2 YYEEEE. The CDR3 is 15 residues long. Between the trimmed V and J ends, which lost 2 bases and 1 base, there was a span of 12 bases.

Only a few counts were recorded for this clonotype. The CDR3, as DNA: TGTGCCAGCAGTTTACTAGCGGGAGAGACCCAGTACTTC. It yields the protein CASSLLAGETQYF. J is TRBJ2-5 and V is TRBV12-3 or TRBV12-4; 8 bases are shared with TRBD2. The CDR3 runs 13 residues. V lost 2 bases, J lost 4 bases, and 0 bases stayed unmatched.